These 32 T cell receptor beta chains were sequenced from one sample in a study of cytomegalovirus exposure and HLA in healthy donors. PCR primers comprised 60 Vbeta and 13 Jbeta primers. Assay used: immunoSEQ multiplex PCR; TCRdb lists only in-frame clones, some missing. The sample's table shows about 72,000 clones. Sample: PBMCs. These TCRs come from a woman in her thirties or forties in good health and CMV-seropositive.

The V and J genes are TRBV10-1 and TRBJ2-7; 7 bases agree with TRBD1. This CDR3 is built from 16 residues. CDR1 WNHNN and CDR2 SYGVQD come from the germline V gene (reference sequence). Trimming at V came to 0 bases and at J to 1 base, leaving 6 bases not matched to a gene. The CDR3 DNA follows: TGCGCCAGCAGTGAGTCGACGGACAGGACGTCCTACGAGCAGTACTTC. This codes for CASSESTDRTSYEQYF.

The chain has TRBV28 and TRBJ1-5; unclear D gene. Trimming shortened V by 8 bases and J by 0 bases, and 11 bases separated the two germline ends. Germline V gene sequence: CDR1 MDHEN, CDR2 SYDVKM. CDR3 length: 14 residues. The CDR3: CASGKRYSNQPQHF. CDR3 nucleotide sequence: TGTGCCAGCGGAAAGCGCTATAGCAATCAGCCCCAGCATTTT. Filled out from reference TRBV28 and TRBJ1-5, the complete variable domain reads DVKVTQSSRYLVKRTGEKVFLECVQDMDHENMFWYRQDPGLGLRLIYFSYDVKMKEKGDIPEGYSVSREKKERFSLILESASTNQTSMYLCASGKRYSNQPQHFGDGTRLSIL.

The V gene is TRBV27, the J gene TRBJ2-2; D ambiguous. Germline CDR1 is MNHEY and CDR2 is SMNVEV (reference sequence). V gave up 2 bases and J gave up 7 bases, with 11 bases separating them. The length of the CDR3 is 14 residues. CDR3 protein: CASSLPGRSGELFF. As DNA, the CDR3 is TGTGCCAGCAGTTTACCGGGTAGGAGCGGGGAGCTGTTTTTT.

The chain has TRBV7-2 and TRBJ1-2, with 7 bases identical to TRBD1. Losses at the gene ends were 4 bases for V and 1 base for J; bases not matched to a gene: 6. The CDR3 runs to 15 residues. Germline V gene lookup returns CDR1 SGHTA and CDR2 FQGNSA. The CDR3 protein is CASSSSGTDNYGYTF. The CDR3 DNA sequence: TGTGCCAGCAGCTCCTCCGGGACAGATAACTATGGCTACACCTTC.

The chain links TRBV7-2 to TRBJ1-6; TRBD1 might be the D (5 bases). The CDR3 loop spans 15 amino acids. The germline CDR1 and CDR2 sequences are SGHTA and FQGNSA. V gave up 5 bases and J gave up 8 bases, with 16 bases separating them. The CDR3 is CASSLRVGGDSPLHF. The DNA of the CDR3 is TGTGCCAGCAGCCTTCGGGTTGGGGGGGATTCACCCCTCCACTTT.

This rearrangement joins TRBV5-6 to TRBJ2-7; D perhaps matches TRBD1 (6 bases). Per the germline V gene, CDR1 is SGHDT and CDR2 is YYEEEE. Deletions cut 2 bases from V and 3 bases from J, with 18 bases between. This CDR3 is 16 amino acids long. CDR3 region: CASSFGGPRTDYEQYF. In nucleotides, the CDR3 is TGTGCCAGCAGCTTCGGAGGCCCCAGGACAGACTACGAGCAGTACTTC.

The V and J genes are TRBV7-3 and TRBJ2-6, with TRBD1 identical over 8 bases. CDR1 and CDR2 from the germline V gene are SGHTA and FQGTGA. The CDR3 contains 17 residues. Losses at the gene ends were 6 bases for V and 1 base for J; bases not matched to a gene: 8. The CDR3 here is CASSYGTGESGANVLTF. In nucleotides, the CDR3 is TGTGCCAGCAGTTACGGGACAGGCGAATCTGGGGCCAACGTCCTGACTTTC.

The V gene is TRBV2, the J gene TRBJ1-1; D is unclear. With 8 bases removed from V and 1 base from J, the gap between germline ends came to 14 bases. The CDR3 runs 14 residues. The germline V gene has CDR1 SNHLY and CDR2 FYNNEI. DNA of the CDR3: TGTGCCAGCGACGGAGACGGGGAGAACACTGAAGCTTTCTTT. Protein product: CASDGDGENTEAFF.

This chain joins TRBV7-2 and TRBJ1-2; a possible D gene is TRBD1 (6 bases). This CDR3 is 14 amino acids long. Germline CDR1 SGHTA, CDR2 FQGNSA. The ends were cut back, 5 bases at V and 5 bases at J, with 15 bases in the middle. As DNA, the CDR3 is TGTGCCAGCAGCACCGGACAGAGGAGATATGGCTACACCTTC. Translating gives CASSTGQRRYGYTF. The entire variable domain, with the rest obtained from reference TRBV7-2 and TRBJ1-2, is as follows: GAGVSQSPSNKVTEKGKDVELRCDPISGHTALYWYRQSLGQGLEFLIYFQGNSAPDKSGLPSDRFSAERTGGSVSTLTIQRTQQEDSAVYLCASSTGQRRYGYTFGSGTRLTVV.

The chain employs TRBV9 and TRBJ2-5, with D uncertain. With 0 bases removed from V and 5 bases from J, the gap between germline ends came to 5 bases. CDR1 is SGDLS and CDR2 is YYNGEE in the germline V gene. The CDR3 runs to 12 residues. The CDR3 coding sequence is TGTGCCAGCAGCGTAGGGCGGGAGACCCAGTACTTC. It yields the protein CASSVGRETQYF.

This chain joins TRBV7-3 and TRBJ2-1, with a tentative D call TRBD2 (6 bases). The V end lost 1 base, the J end lost 7 bases, and 23 bases lay between the germline ends. The CDR3 covers 18 residues. Germline CDR1 is SGHTA and CDR2 is FQGTGA. The DNA for the CDR3 is TGTGCCAGCAGCTTAAACCCTAGGAGGGAGCGCGAGAGGAATGAGCAGTTCTTC. Amino acids: CASSLNPRRERERNEQFF.

V gene TRBV2 combines with J gene TRBJ1-2; D is undetermined. The CDR3 totals 13 residues. Trimming took 1 base from V and 8 from J, leaving 11 bases between them. Germline CDR1 is SNHLY and CDR2 is FYNNEI. This chain's CDR3 is CASSEVRVEGYTF. The CDR3 DNA sequence: TGTGCCAGCAGTGAAGTGAGGGTCGAGGGCTACACCTTC.

V and J are TRBV7-9 and TRBJ1-1, with a weak D call TRBD1 (5 bases). Trimming took off 5 bases at V and 3 bases at J, with 10 bases between the two ends. The CDR3 contains 13 residues. The germline V gene has CDR1 SEHNR and CDR2 FQNEAQ (reference sequence). The CDR3 loop is CASSQARDTEAFF. The CDR3 region has the DNA TGTGCCAGCAGCCAAGCCAGGGACACTGAAGCTTTCTTT.

The chain couples TRBV9 to TRBJ2-1; TRBD2 matches 7 bases. The CDR3 is made up of 15 amino acids. V trimming: 2 bases; J trimming: 2 bases; junction bases outside the gene matches: 4. Germline V gene data show CDR1 as SGDLS and CDR2 as YYNGEE. The CDR3 spells CASSVGGAAYNEQFF. The DNA for the CDR3 is TGTGCCAGCAGCGTGGGAGGGGCGGCCTACAATGAGCAGTTCTTC.

The V call is TRBV7-9, the J call TRBJ2-7; perhaps TRBD1 as D (5 bases). Trimming shortened V by 1 base and J by 2 bases, and 12 bases separated the two germline ends. The germline CDR1 and CDR2 sequences are SEHNR and FQNEAQ (reference sequence). CDR3 length equals 15 residues. This CDR3 is CASSLVSGRAYEQYF. The CDR3 DNA reads as TGTGCCAGCAGCTTAGTGTCGGGCAGGGCCTACGAGCAGTACTTC.

The chain joins TRBV5-1 to TRBJ1-6, with D possibly being TRBD1 (5 bases). CDR1 SGHRS and CDR2 YFSETQ come from the germline V gene. V shed 2 bases and J shed 8 bases, with 11 bases lying between them. This CDR3 region has 14 residues. The DNA of the CDR3 is TGCGCCAGCAGCTTAGGACATGATTATTCACCCCTCCACTTT. It codes for CASSLGHDYSPLHF.

The chain's CDR3 is CASSIDRGYGYTF. The CDR3 bases are TGTGCCAGCAGCATCGACAGGGGATATGGCTACACCTTC. The chain links TRBV6-4 to TRBJ1-2, with TRBD1 matching 8 bases. The CDR3 has 13 residues. V trimming: 6 bases; J trimming: 5 bases; junction bases outside the gene matches: 5. Germline values: CDR1 MRHNA, CDR2 SNTAGT.

V is TRBV13 and J is TRBJ2-1; 15 nucleotides line up with TRBD2. There are 16 residues in the CDR3. Per the germline V gene, CDR1 is PRHDT and CDR2 is FYEKMQ (reference sequence). Trimming at V came to 3 bases and at J to 7 bases, leaving 4 bases not matched to a gene. CDR3 bases: TGTGCCAGCAGCTTCAGGACTAGCGGGAGGGGAAATGAGCAGTTCTTC. Encoded protein: CASSFRTSGRGNEQFF.

The J gene is TRBJ1-1, the V gene TRBV18; 7 bases agree with TRBD1. The CDR3 has 13 amino acids. CDR1 is KGHSH, CDR2 LQKENI, per germline. Trimming removed 4 bases from V and 5 bases from J; junction bases left unmatched: 4. The CDR3 DNA follows: TGTGCCAGCTCACTGGAACAGGGGACTGAAGCTTTCTTT. It encodes CASSLEQGTEAFF.

V and J are TRBV11-3 and TRBJ2-3; 7 bases match TRBD1. Germline V CDR1 and CDR2: SGHNT, YENEEA. The CDR3 covers 14 residues. Germline trimming cut 4 bases from V and 7 bases from J; bases unmatched to any gene: 8. The DNA for the CDR3 is TGTGCCAGCAGCTCCGACAGGGAACGCAATACGCAGTATTTT. Its protein product is CASSSDRERNTQYF.

CDR3 amino acids: CASSFSAGNTEAFF. The CDR3 bases are TGTGCCAGCAGTTTTAGTGCCGGGAACACTGAAGCTTTCTTT. The chain couples TRBV28 to TRBJ1-1; no firm D call. Germline V gene sequence: CDR1 MDHEN, CDR2 SYDVKM. The V gene lost 3 bases and the J gene lost 1 base, with 9 bases spanning the gap. CDR3 size: 14 residues. The full variable domain, its missing parts supplied by reference TRBV28 and TRBJ1-1, is DVKVTQSSRYLVKRTGEKVFLECVQDMDHENMFWYRQDPGLGLRLIYFSYDVKMKEKGDIPEGYSVSREKKERFSLILESASTNQTSMYLCASSFSAGNTEAFFGQGTRLTVV.

This chain uses TRBV11-3 with TRBJ2-1; the match to TRBD2 covers 8 bases. Germline CDR1 is SGHNT and CDR2 is YENEEA. V lost 5 bases, J lost 6 bases, and 9 bases stayed unmatched. This CDR3 comprises 15 residues. The CDR3 is CASSRGLAGSNEQFF. CDR3 nucleotides: TGTGCCAGCAGCCGAGGGCTAGCGGGTTCCAATGAGCAGTTCTTC.

The chain recombines TRBV11-1 with TRBJ2-7, with TRBD1 matching over 9 bases. V shed 5 bases and J 4 bases; nucleotides not matched to a gene: 6. Looked up from germline, CDR1 is SGHAT and CDR2 is FQDESV (reference sequence). The CDR3 length is 14 residues. The CDR3, as DNA: TGTGCCAGCAGCCCCGGGACAGGGTGGTACGAGCAGTACTTC. Its translation: CASSPGTGWYEQYF.

This chain connects TRBV6-6 to TRBJ2-1; TRBD1 aligns across 11 bases. Germline-derived CDR1 and CDR2 are MNHNY and SVGAGI (reference sequence). This CDR3 is built from 13 residues. After removal of 5 bases from V and 9 bases from J, the junction contained 3 bases not matched to a gene. This chain's CDR3 is CASSPGTGGEQFF. Written as DNA, the CDR3 is TGTGCCAGCAGTCCCGGGACAGGGGGTGAGCAGTTCTTC.

J is TRBJ2-1 and V is TRBV30, with TRBD2 identical over 7 bases. Germline V gene data show CDR1 as GTSNPN and CDR2 as SVGIG (reference sequence). Germline trimming cut 0 bases from V and 5 bases from J; bases unmatched to any gene: 4. CDR3 length equals 14 residues. CDR3 protein: CAWSVVLADNEQFF. The CDR3 DNA follows: TGTGCCTGGAGTGTAGTTCTAGCGGACAATGAGCAGTTCTTC.

The chain links TRBV5-8 to TRBJ2-2, with TRBD2 matching 8 bases. Germline values: CDR1 SGHTS, CDR2 YDEGEE. The CDR3 has 19 residues. J was trimmed by 8 bases and V by 1 base; bases with no gene match: 19. Here the CDR3 DNA reads TGTGCCAGCAGCTTGAGTGGTACTAGCGGCCATCAAGACCGGGGGGAGCTGTTTTTT. This sequence encodes CASSLSGTSGHQDRGELFF.

The V and J genes are TRBV6-1 and TRBJ1-5, with no clear D. CDR3 size: 14 residues. CDR1 is MNHNS and CDR2 is SASEGT in the germline V gene. V shed 6 bases and J shed 5 bases, with 14 bases lying between them. For the CDR3, the DNA is TGTGCCAGCAGCCTCAGGTTTCTTCATCAGCCCCAGCATTTT. It codes for CASSLRFLHQPQHF.

This rearrangement joins TRBV28 to TRBJ2-7; TRBD1 matches 10 bases. The germline CDR1 and CDR2 sequences are MDHEN and SYDVKM. There are 16 residues in the CDR3. Trimming took 7 bases from V and 3 from J; bases not matched to a gene: 12. The CDR3 region is CASTPAGGQGFYEQYF. CDR3 DNA: TGTGCCAGCACTCCCGCCGGGGGACAGGGGTTCTACGAGCAGTACTTC.

V gene TRBV5-6 combines with J gene TRBJ2-7, with D perhaps matching TRBD1 (6 bases). V was trimmed by 2 bases and J by 5 bases, leaving 20 bases between them. Per germline, CDR1 SGHDT and CDR2 YYEEEE. CDR3 length: 16 residues. CDR3 region: CASSFLGASTTDEQYF. CDR3 DNA: TGTGCCAGCAGCTTCCTGGGGGCCAGTACTACCGACGAGCAGTACTTC.

The chain employs TRBV14 and TRBJ1-2; weak D call: TRBD1 (5 bases). Trimming took 1 base from V and 5 from J, leaving 8 bases between them. Germline CDR1 is SGHDN and CDR2 is FVKESK. The CDR3 consists of 13 residues. Written as DNA, the CDR3 is TGTGCCAGCAGCCAAGGACAGAGTTATGGCTACACCTTC. This codes for CASSQGQSYGYTF.

The V gene is TRBV7-2, the J gene TRBJ2-5, with a weak D call TRBD2 (6 bases). V was trimmed by 1 base and J by 1 base, leaving 13 bases between them. This CDR3 comprises 16 residues. From germline, CDR1 is SGHTA and CDR2 FQGNSA. The CDR3 coding sequence is TGTGCCAGCAGCTTAGGGGGGGTAGCGGCCCAAGAGACCCAGTACTTC. Translating it yields CASSLGGVAAQETQYF. The entire variable domain, with the rest obtained from reference TRBV7-2 and TRBJ2-5, is as follows: GAGVSQSPSNKVTEKGKDVELRCDPISGHTALYWYRQSLGQGLEFLIYFQGNSAPDKSGLPSDRFSAERTGGSVSTLTIQRTQQEDSAVYLCASSLGGVAAQETQYFGPGTRLLVL.

The chain carries TRBV27 and TRBJ2-3; D may be TRBD1 (7 bases). The CDR3 sequence is 19 residues long. The germline CDR1 and CDR2 sequences are MNHEY and SMNVEV (reference sequence). The V end lost 2 bases, the J end lost 0 bases, and 21 bases lay between the germline ends. The CDR3: CASSLNPRLRGTSTDTQYF. The DNA of the CDR3 is TGTGCCAGCAGTTTAAATCCCCGGCTCAGGGGGACTAGCACAGATACGCAGTATTTT.